The text below deals with one T cell receptor (beta chain). There is no known antigen for this receptor. No clone much larger than this one lies a single base away; base qualities are absent. V has 5 bases trimmed and J has 4 bases trimmed; junction bases matching no gene number 3. The cysteine opens and the phenylalanine closes a CDR3 of 14 amino acids. The DNA shown is the 42-base CDR3, in frame from base 1. Based on the germline V gene, the CDR1 and CDR2 sequences are MNHEY and SVGAGI. The data stem from a study of T cell changes during pregnancy in multiple sclerosis (dated by TCRdb to about 2019). Background for the entire study: Changes in the T cell repertoire over the course of pregnancy were examined in this study in women with multiple sclerosis.

The library was built by means of the immunoSEQ multiplex PCR assay. In its TCRdb copy, this immuneACCESS table keeps in-frame sequences only and misses some clones. Where compared with another copy, unresolved V genes explain less than half of these, and the others have no known cause. The sample profile shows about 72,000 clones; 90% to 95% of them were found once. The top ten clonotypes cover around 0.7% of the sample. The V and J segments used are TRBV6-5 and TRBJ1-4, with 8 middle bases fitting TRBD1. The clonotype originates from a female donor in good health, enrolled as a control in a pregnancy study. The material was peripheral blood, obtained in the third trimester of pregnancy. Here the CDR3 is given as CASSRDRNNEKLFF. The nucleotide sequence is TGTGCCAGCAGTCGGGACAGGAATAATGAAAAACTGTTTTTT.